The 10 T cell receptor beta chains in this list originate from one sample, sequenced in a study of blood T cell repertoires in COVID-19. Clones were read by immunoSEQ multiplex PCR, and TCRdb kept only the in-frame ones, dropping some. The table lists about 98,000 clones, about 72% of them singletons. Input material: peripheral blood. All receptors come from a man aged 60-69 years with active or convalescent COVID-19.

The V and J genes are TRBV2 and TRBJ2-7; 8 positions agree with TRBD2. Germline V lookup: CDR1 SNHLY, CDR2 FYNNEI. There are 14 residues in the CDR3. V shed 3 bases and J 6 bases; nucleotides not matched to a gene: 7. CDR3: CASSDGSGTSEQYF. Written as DNA, the CDR3 is TGTGCCAGCAGTGATGGTAGCGGGACATCCGAGCAGTACTTC.

The rearrangement links TRBV5-1 to TRBJ1-3, with D uncertain. V dropped 0 bases and J dropped 2 bases, with 9 bases sitting between them. This CDR3 is built from 15 residues. Germline CDR1 SGHRS, CDR2 YFSETQ. CDR3 in amino acids: CASSLGDLPGNTIYF. The DNA for the CDR3 is TGCGCCAGCAGCTTGGGAGACTTACCTGGAAACACCATATATTTT.

This clone was observed a few times. V and J are TRBV5-1 and TRBJ2-7, with D possibly being TRBD1 (5 bases). CDR3 size: 16 residues. Germline CDR1 reads SGHRS; CDR2 reads YFSETQ. V lost 0 bases and J 3 bases, leaving 16 bases between the germline ends. The DNA for the CDR3 is TGCGCCAGCAGCTTGGCCGGCAGTGGACAAAACTACGAGCAGTACTTC. The encoded protein is CASSLAGSGQNYEQYF.

The DNA of the CDR3 is TGTGCCAGCAGCTTGGTGACGGGAGGGCCCCGAGAGACCCAGTACTTC. It is translated as CASSLVTGGPRETQYF. The chain links TRBV5-6 to TRBJ2-5; 8 nucleotides align to TRBD2. The germline gives CDR1 SGHDT, CDR2 YYEEEE. The CDR3 runs 16 residues. With 0 bases clipped from V and 4 bases from J, the junction kept 8 bases outside the gene matches.

This clone was recorded only once. CDR3 nucleotides: TGCGCCAGCAGCTTAAAGGAGGACACTGAAGCTTTCTTT. As protein: CASSLKEDTEAFF. This chain joins TRBV5-1 and TRBJ1-1; no firm D call. There are 13 residues in the CDR3. The V gene lost 2 bases and the J gene lost 3 bases, with 8 bases spanning the gap. Germline V gene data show CDR1 as SGHRS and CDR2 as YFSETQ.

A few counts support this clone. V gene TRBV19 combines with J gene TRBJ1-1, with TRBD1 matching 8 bases. Germline V gene sequence: CDR1 LNHDA, CDR2 SQIVND (reference sequence). CDR3 size: 16 residues. After removal of 3 bases from V and 7 bases from J, the junction contained 13 bases not matched to a gene. The CDR3 coding sequence is TGTGCCAGTAGTATTACCTCTCAGGGGGCGTTCGGTGAAGCTTTCTTT. Its protein is CASSITSQGAFGEAFF.

The V and J genes are TRBV7-9 and TRBJ2-7, with 9 bases fitting TRBD1. From germline, CDR1 is SEHNR and CDR2 FQNEAQ (reference sequence). The CDR3 is 14 residues long. Unmatched junction bases numbered 7, after V lost 7 bases and J lost 3 bases. The CDR3 DNA reads TGTGCCAGCACCCCAGAGGACAGGGGCTACGAGCAGTACTTC. This encodes CASTPEDRGYEQYF.

Only a few counts were recorded for this clone. V usage is TRBV4-3 and J usage is TRBJ2-2; D gene unclear. Germline CDR1 is LGHNA and CDR2 is YSLEER. The CDR3 is made up of 18 amino acids. V lost 0 bases and J lost 4, with 18 bases in between. CDR3 residues: CASSQDPVSVGPTGELFF. CDR3 sequence (DNA): TGCGCCAGCAGCCAAGACCCCGTCTCAGTGGGCCCCACCGGGGAGCTGTTTTTT.

This chain connects TRBV11-2 to TRBJ2-2, with 11 bases fitting TRBD2. CDR1 is SGHAT, CDR2 FQNNGV, per germline. The CDR3 length is 17 residues. With 5 bases clipped from V and 0 bases from J, the junction kept 5 bases outside the gene matches. CDR3 coding DNA: TGTGCCAGCAGCCAGCCGGGACTAGCGGCGAACACCGGGGAGCTGTTTTTT. Its protein is CASSQPGLAANTGELFF. Together with reference TRBV11-2 and TRBJ2-2, the CDR3 gives the full variable domain: EAGVAQSPRYKIIEKRQSVAFWCNPISGHATLYWYQQILGQGPKLLIQFQNNGVVDDSQLPKDRFSAERLKGVDSTLKIQPAKLEDSAVYLCASSQPGLAANTGELFFGEGSRLTVL.

This clone was counted a single time. V is TRBV6-2 or TRBV6-3 and J is TRBJ2-1; perhaps TRBD2 as D (5 bases). CDR1 is MNHEY, CDR2 SVGEGT, per germline. The CDR3 is 15 residues long. The V end was cut by 5 bases, the J end by 3 bases, with 14 bases between. CDR3 in amino acids: CASSAEVMGYNEQFF. The CDR3 DNA follows: TGTGCCAGCAGTGCGGAGGTTATGGGCTACAATGAGCAGTTCTTC.